The source of this TCR beta chain is a study of cytomegalovirus exposure and HLA in healthy donors. Study findings and constraints: The majority of CMV-associated TCR beta chains were reported as apparently HLA-restricted in a later analysis. TCR beta V segments were, for the most part, productive about 87% or about 30% of the time in an earlier analysis. Later on, an analysis found that several of the most significant clusters appeared to be linked to common viral pathogens, which included parvovirus B19.

With regard to this clone: Its target is unknown.

The donors, nominally healthy at sampling, likely had unrecorded immune exposures. Amplification used 60 Vbeta primers and 13 Jbeta primers. Produced via immunoSEQ multiplex PCR; TCRdb's table is partial and in-frame only. Here the sample spans 160,000 or so clones, 70% to 80% being singletons. In germline, CDR1 is LNHDA, CDR2 SQIVND (reference sequence). This CDR3 has 15 residues. V was clipped by 5 bases and J by 6 bases; unmatched bases: 9. The clonotype was recovered from a man in his 60s in good health and CMV-seronegative. The gene calls are TRBV19 and TRBJ1-4; TRBD1 agrees at 7 bases. Sequencing input: PBMCs. The CDR3 loop reads CASSSRQGRDEKLFF. The CDR3 DNA reads TGTGCCAGTAGTTCCCGACAGGGTCGAGATGAAAAACTGTTTTTT.